These 20 T cell receptor beta chains share one sample of origin, sequenced in a study of Tregs in tolerant kidney transplant recipients (dated by TCRdb to the late 2010s). Library preparation used the immunoSEQ multiplex PCR assay. TCRdb holds this immuneACCESS table with in-frame rearrangements only. Some clones are missing; in checked studies, unresolved V genes explain under half, and the rest has no known cause. Across this sample there are about 240,000 clones, with around 82% seen only once. About 0.58% of the sample comes from the top ten. Source material: CD4+ T cells from blood. These receptors originate from a human donor in good health.

This clone was detected only once. The V gene is TRBV6-5, the J gene TRBJ2-1; D uncertain. Germline V lookup: CDR1 MNHEY, CDR2 SVGAGI. Trimming left V 2 bases short and J 4 bases short, with 6 bases between. The CDR3 loop spans 13 amino acids. CDR3 loop: CASSYGRYNEQFF. CDR3 coding DNA: TGTGCCAGCAGTTACGGCCGGTACAATGAGCAGTTCTTC.

V and J are TRBV18 and TRBJ2-1; TRBD1 agrees at 8 bases. Trimming took 1 base from V and 3 from J; bases not matched to a gene: 11. CDR1 is KGHSH and CDR2 is LQKENI in the germline V gene. This CDR3 is 18 amino acids long. CDR3 in amino acids: CASSPQAGGARSYNEQFF. The CDR3 DNA reads as TGTGCCAGCTCACCACAGGCAGGGGGCGCGAGAAGCTACAATGAGCAGTTCTTC.

CDR3 sequence (DNA): TGTGCCAGCAGCTTGGGATCTCTTAGTGGAAACACCATATATTTT. Its translation: CASSLGSLSGNTIYF. The gene calls are TRBV5-6 and TRBJ1-3, with unresolved D. Germline loops: CDR1 SGHDT, CDR2 YYEEEE. The CDR3 has 15 amino acids. The germline V and J ends were trimmed by 0 bases and 3 bases, with 10 bases remaining between them.

A note on this clone: This same CDR3 is encoded by further DNA sequences in the sample. The V and J genes are TRBV7-7 and TRBJ1-1; 11 nucleotides align to TRBD1. Trimming cost V 5 bases and J 4 bases; bases outside gene matches: 6. The germline V gene encodes CDR1 SSHAT and CDR2 FNYEAQ (reference sequence). This CDR3 comprises 15 residues. CDR3 coding DNA: TGTGCCAGCAGCCCCACCGGGACAGGGGGCACTGAAGCTTTCTTT. It translates to CASSPTGTGGTEAFF.

The rearrangement uses TRBV19 and TRBJ2-6; D uncertain. The CDR3 runs 12 residues. Trimming stripped 5 bases from V and 8 bases from J, with 7 bases between. Germline V CDR1 and CDR2: LNHDA, SQIVND (reference sequence). The CDR3 coding sequence is TGTGCCAGTAGTCCGGAAACCAACGTCCTGACTTTC. Translating gives CASSPETNVLTF.

This clone appeared a single time. CDR3 amino acids: CATSRPLAGGYNEQFF. The CDR3 DNA sequence: TGTGCCACCAGCAGGCCACTAGCGGGAGGTTACAATGAGCAGTTCTTC. The rearrangement links TRBV15 to TRBJ2-1; 12 bases map to TRBD2. The junction had 4 bases not matched to a gene; V was cut back by 3 bases and J by 4 bases. The germline CDR1 and CDR2 sequences are LNHNV and YYDKDF (reference sequence). This CDR3 is 16 amino acids long.

This clone has more than one count but fewer than ten. The chain combines TRBV5-4 with TRBJ1-2; 11 bases match TRBD1. In germline, CDR1 is SGHNT, CDR2 YYREEE (reference sequence). V lost 3 bases and J lost 7; bases outside the gene matches: 11. CDR3 length: 16 residues. The CDR3 loop is CASSSAGQGVESGYTF. The CDR3 bases are TGTGCCAGCAGCTCGGCGGGACAGGGGGTTGAGTCTGGCTACACCTTC.

The chain links TRBV5-6 to TRBJ2-5, with 8 bases identical to TRBD1. The CDR3 length is 13 residues. Germline V gene data show CDR1 as SGHDT and CDR2 as YYEEEE. Trimming took 3 bases from V and 5 from J; bases not matched to a gene: 3. The CDR3 spells CASSWDRLETQYF. The DNA of the CDR3 is TGTGCCAGCAGCTGGGACAGGCTGGAGACCCAGTACTTC.

A few counts support this clone. The genes are TRBV5-1 and TRBJ2-5; 11 bases are shared with TRBD2. The CDR3 length is 15 residues. V gave up 2 bases and J gave up 5 bases; unmatched junction bases: 5. The germline CDR1 and CDR2 sequences are SGHRS and YFSETQ. The CDR3 is CASSFGSGGVETQYF. CDR3 DNA: TGCGCCAGCAGCTTTGGTAGCGGGGGGGTGGAGACCCAGTACTTC.

The rearrangement joins TRBV19 to TRBJ1-4, with D unclear. The CDR3 extends over 14 amino acids. Trimming removed 6 bases from V and 8 bases from J, with 16 bases in between. CDR1 and CDR2 (germline): LNHDA, SQIVND (reference sequence). CDR3 DNA: TGTGCCAGTAGGAAGAAGAGGATCGAAGAAAAACTGTTTTTT. It encodes CASRKKRIEEKLFF. The variable domain in full, with the rest retrieved from reference TRBV19 and TRBJ1-4, is DGGITQSPKYLFRKEGQNVTLSCEQNLNHDAMYWYRQDPGQGLRLIYYSQIVNDFQKGDIAEGYSVSREKKESFPLTVTSAQKNPTAFYLCASRKKRIEEKLFFGSGTQLSVL.

This clone was seen only a few times. The rearrangement links TRBV6-6 to TRBJ2-7; D perhaps matches TRBD1 (7 bases). This CDR3 has 15 amino acids. V was trimmed by 4 bases and J by 4 bases, leaving 17 bases between them. Germline V CDR1 and CDR2: MNHNY, SVGAGI (reference sequence). CDR3 protein: CASSSRGRGKYEQYF. The CDR3 DNA reads as TGTGCCAGCAGTTCGAGGGGGCGCGGGAAGTACGAGCAGTACTTC.

The V call is TRBV6-1, the J call TRBJ1-5, with D hard to call. Deletions cut 5 bases from V and 5 bases from J, with 10 bases between. The CDR3 covers 13 residues. Germline V CDR1 and CDR2: MNHNS, SASEGT. The CDR3 spells CASSLDMHQPQHF. DNA of the CDR3: TGTGCCAGCAGTCTCGACATGCATCAGCCCCAGCATTTT.

This clone has only a few counts. This sequence joins TRBV14 and TRBJ1-5; perhaps TRBD1 as D (5 bases). The CDR3 consists of 14 residues. Trimming stripped 3 bases from V and 2 bases from J, with 8 bases between. Germline V gives CDR1 SGHDN, CDR2 FVKESK. This chain's CDR3 is CASSQEQGNQPQHF. CDR3 nucleotides: TGTGCCAGCAGCCAGGAACAGGGCAATCAGCCCCAGCATTTT.

The chain uses TRBV5-1 and TRBJ1-6; D not resolved. CDR1 is SGHRS and CDR2 is YFSETQ in the germline V gene. Trimming left V 7 bases short and J 0 bases short, with 8 bases between. This CDR3 contains 14 residues. CDR3 sequence: CASAQSSYNSPLHF. DNA of the CDR3: TGCGCCAGCGCACAGAGCTCCTATAATTCACCCCTCCACTTT. Based on the CDR3 plus reference TRBV5-1 and TRBJ1-6, the full variable domain is KAGVTQTPRYLIKTRGQQVTLSCSPISGHRSVSWYQQTPGQGLQFLFEYFSETQRNKGNFPGRFSGRQFSNSRSEMNVSTLELGDSALYLCASAQSSYNSPLHFGNGTRLTVT.

The chain couples TRBV29-1 to TRBJ1-3; 10 bases fit TRBD1. The CDR3 covers 14 residues. Trimming removed 7 bases from V and 5 bases from J; junction bases left unmatched: 8. Germline CDR1 reads SQVTM; CDR2 reads ANQGSEA. CDR3 coding DNA: TGCAGCGCCCGAGGACAGGGGGTGCGAAACACCATATATTTT. Amino acids: CSARGQGVRNTIYF.

The sample holds a few counts of this clone. This sample includes further DNA sequences coding for the same CDR3. The chain has TRBV7-6 and TRBJ2-2; D might be TRBD2 (6 bases). From germline, CDR1 is SGHVS and CDR2 FNYEAQ. The CDR3 runs 13 residues. Trimming cost V 3 bases and J 5 bases, with 7 bases left between them. The CDR3 spells CASSFGGTGELFF. CDR3 in DNA: TGTGCCAGCAGCTTTGGGGGGACCGGGGAGCTGTTTTTT.

This clone was seen a few times. The chain recombines TRBV5-1 with TRBJ2-7, with 13 bases aligning to TRBD2. CDR3 length equals 17 residues. Per the germline V gene, CDR1 is SGHRS and CDR2 is YFSETQ. V was clipped by 0 bases and J by 2 bases; unmatched bases: 5. Here the CDR3 DNA reads TGCGCCAGCAGCTTGGGACTAGCGGGGGGCTTCACCTACGAGCAGTACTTC. Encoded protein: CASSLGLAGGFTYEQYF.

The chain carries TRBV9 and TRBJ2-1, with D hard to call. The CDR3 extends over 13 amino acids. The germline V gene encodes CDR1 SGDLS and CDR2 YYNGEE. The V end was cut by 1 base, the J end by 6 bases, with 8 bases between. The CDR3 nucleotides read TGTGCCAGCAGCGTAACTACTTCCAATGAGCAGTTCTTC. It yields the protein CASSVTTSNEQFF.

The genes are TRBV2 and TRBJ1-4, with a possible D match to TRBD1 (5 bases). With 6 bases removed from V and 10 bases from J, the gap between germline ends came to 15 bases. CDR1 is SNHLY, CDR2 FYNNEI, per germline. CDR3 length: 13 residues. CDR3 loop: CASRRGATGKLFF. The CDR3 coding sequence is TGTGCCAGCAGGAGGGGTGCTACCGGAAAACTGTTTTTT.

This clone was counted a few times. The chain recombines TRBV10-3 with TRBJ1-2, with no clear D. CDR1 is ENHRY and CDR2 is SYGVKD in the germline V gene. V was shortened by 4 bases and J by 4 bases, with 16 bases between the two germline ends. This CDR3 comprises 15 residues. As DNA, the CDR3 is TGTGCCATCAGTGGGGGAGGCTTGACTCCCTATGGCTACACCTTC. Its translation is CAISGGGLTPYGYTF.